This section outlines one T cell receptor (beta chain) sequence together with its context. This specimen belongs to a study of PD-1 blockade in classical Hodgkin lymphoma. About the study: Patients were infused with nivolumab 3 mg/kg every 2 weeks.

CDR1 and CDR2 (germline): SNHLY, FYNNEI. With 8 bases clipped from V and 8 bases from J, the junction kept 4 bases outside the gene matches. This CDR3 region has 12 residues. Profiled with immunoSEQ multiplex PCR; TCRdb holds only in-frame clones, not every one. Of 20,000 to 30,000 clones listed, around four fifths are singletons. Time point: cycle 4 day 1 (C4D1), after five to seven weeks of nivolumab. Each of the patients experienced relapse following autologous stem cell transplantation, and their brentuximab vedotin exposure differed. Sequenced material: peripheral blood mononuclear cells (PBMCs), taken before the fourth cycle of nivolumab. This TCR was sampled from a human donor with classical Hodgkin lymphoma. The V call is TRBV2, the J call TRBJ2-3; 10 nucleotides align to TRBD2. The CDR3 loop is CASGTSVGTQYF. The CDR3 DNA reads TGTGCCAGCGGGACTAGCGTCGGTACGCAGTATTTT.